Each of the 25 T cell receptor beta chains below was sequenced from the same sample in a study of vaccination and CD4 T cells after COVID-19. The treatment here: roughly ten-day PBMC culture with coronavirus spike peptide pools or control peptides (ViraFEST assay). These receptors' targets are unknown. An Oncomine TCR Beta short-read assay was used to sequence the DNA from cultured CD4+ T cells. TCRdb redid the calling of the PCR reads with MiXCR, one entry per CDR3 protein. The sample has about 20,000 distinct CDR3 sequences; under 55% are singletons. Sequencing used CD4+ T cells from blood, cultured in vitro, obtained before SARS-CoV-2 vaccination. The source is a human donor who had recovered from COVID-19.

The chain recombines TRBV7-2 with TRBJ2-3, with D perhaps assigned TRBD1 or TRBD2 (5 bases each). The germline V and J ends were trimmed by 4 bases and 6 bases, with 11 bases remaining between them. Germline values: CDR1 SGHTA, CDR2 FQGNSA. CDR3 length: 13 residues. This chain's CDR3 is CASSWGPPDTQYF. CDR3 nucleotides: TGTGCCAGCAGCTGGGGACCCCCGGATACGCAGTATTTT.

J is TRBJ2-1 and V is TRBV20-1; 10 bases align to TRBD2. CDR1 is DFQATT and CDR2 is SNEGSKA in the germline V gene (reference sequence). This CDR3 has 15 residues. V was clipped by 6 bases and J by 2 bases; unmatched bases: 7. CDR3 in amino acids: CSALPLAGAYNEQFF. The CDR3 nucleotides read TGCAGTGCGCTTCCCCTAGCGGGGGCCTACAATGAGCAGTTCTTC.

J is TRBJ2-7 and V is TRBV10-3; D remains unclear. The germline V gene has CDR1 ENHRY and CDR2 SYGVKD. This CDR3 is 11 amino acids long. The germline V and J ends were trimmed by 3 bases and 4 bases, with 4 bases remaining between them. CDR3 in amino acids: CAISEGYEQYF. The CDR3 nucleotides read TGTGCCATCAGTGAAGGGTACGAGCAGTACTTC.

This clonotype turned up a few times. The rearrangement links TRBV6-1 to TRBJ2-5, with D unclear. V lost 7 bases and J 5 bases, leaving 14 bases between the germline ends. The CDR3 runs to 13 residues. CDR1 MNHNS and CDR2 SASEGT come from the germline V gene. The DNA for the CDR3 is TGTGCCAGCATAAGCAGTGGAAAGGAGACCCAGTACTTC. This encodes CASISSGKETQYF.

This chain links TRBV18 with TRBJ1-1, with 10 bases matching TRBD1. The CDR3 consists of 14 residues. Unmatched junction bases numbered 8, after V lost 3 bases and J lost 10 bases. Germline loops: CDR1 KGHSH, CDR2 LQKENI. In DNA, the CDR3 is TGTGCCAGCTCACCTGGTTGGGACAGGGGTGCAGCTTTCTTT. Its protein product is CASSPGWDRGAAFF.

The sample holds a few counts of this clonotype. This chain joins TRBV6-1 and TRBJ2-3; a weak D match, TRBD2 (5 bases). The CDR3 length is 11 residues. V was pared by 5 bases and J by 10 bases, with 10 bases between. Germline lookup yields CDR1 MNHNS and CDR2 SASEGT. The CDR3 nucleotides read TGTGCCAGCAGTCTAGCAGGATCGCAGTATTTT. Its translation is CASSLAGSQYF.

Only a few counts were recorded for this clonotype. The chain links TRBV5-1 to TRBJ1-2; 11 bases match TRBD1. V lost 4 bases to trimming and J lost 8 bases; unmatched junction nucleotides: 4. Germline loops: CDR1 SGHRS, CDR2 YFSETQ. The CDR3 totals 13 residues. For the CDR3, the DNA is TGCGCCAGCAGCATGGGACAGGGGGACGGCTACACCTTC. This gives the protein CASSMGQGDGYTF.

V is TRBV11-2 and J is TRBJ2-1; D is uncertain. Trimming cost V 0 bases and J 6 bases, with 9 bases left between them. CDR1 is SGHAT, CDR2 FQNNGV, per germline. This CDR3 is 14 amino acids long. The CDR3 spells CASSLDRRGNEQFF. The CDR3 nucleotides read TGTGCCAGCAGCTTAGATCGCAGAGGCAATGAGCAGTTCTTC.

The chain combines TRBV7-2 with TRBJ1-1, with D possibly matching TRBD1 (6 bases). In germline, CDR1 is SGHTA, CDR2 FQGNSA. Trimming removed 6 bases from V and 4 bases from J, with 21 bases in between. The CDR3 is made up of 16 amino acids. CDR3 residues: CASSPAGGALSTEAFF. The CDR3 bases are TGTGCCAGCAGTCCCGCCGGGGGCGCATTGAGCACTGAAGCTTTCTTT.

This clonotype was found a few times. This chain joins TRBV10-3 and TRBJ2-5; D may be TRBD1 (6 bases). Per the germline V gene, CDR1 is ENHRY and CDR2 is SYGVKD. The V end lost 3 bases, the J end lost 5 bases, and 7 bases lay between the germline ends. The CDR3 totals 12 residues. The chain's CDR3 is CAISDQGETQYF. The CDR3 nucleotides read TGTGCCATCAGTGATCAGGGGGAGACCCAGTACTTC.

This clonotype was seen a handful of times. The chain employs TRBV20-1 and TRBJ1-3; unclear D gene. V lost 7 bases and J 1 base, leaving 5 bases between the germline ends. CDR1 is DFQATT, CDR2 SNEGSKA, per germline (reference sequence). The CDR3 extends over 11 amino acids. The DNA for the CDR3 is TGCAGTGGATCTTCTGGAAACACCATATATTTT. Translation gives CSGSSGNTIYF.

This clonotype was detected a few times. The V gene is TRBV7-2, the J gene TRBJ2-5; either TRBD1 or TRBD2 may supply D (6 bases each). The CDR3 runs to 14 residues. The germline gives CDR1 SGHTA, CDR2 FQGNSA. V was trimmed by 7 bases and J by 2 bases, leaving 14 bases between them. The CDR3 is CASTPRGLQETQYF. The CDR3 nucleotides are TGTGCCAGCACCCCTCGGGGGCTACAAGAGACCCAGTACTTC. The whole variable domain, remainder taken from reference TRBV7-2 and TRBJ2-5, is GAGVSQSPSNKVTEKGKDVELRCDPISGHTALYWYRQSLGQGLEFLIYFQGNSAPDKSGLPSDRFSAERTGGSVSTLTIQRTQQEDSAVYLCASTPRGLQETQYFGPGTRLLVL.

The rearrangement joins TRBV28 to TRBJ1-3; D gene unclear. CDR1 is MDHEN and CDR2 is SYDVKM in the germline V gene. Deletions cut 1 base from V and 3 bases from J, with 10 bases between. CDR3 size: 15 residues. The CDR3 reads CASSLFGRDGNTIYF. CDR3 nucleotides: TGTGCCAGCAGTTTATTCGGTAGGGATGGAAACACCATATATTTT.

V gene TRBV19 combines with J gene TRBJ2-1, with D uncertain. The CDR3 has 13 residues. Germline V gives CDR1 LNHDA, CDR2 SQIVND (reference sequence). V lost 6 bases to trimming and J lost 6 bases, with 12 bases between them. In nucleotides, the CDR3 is TGTGCCAGTAGCTCACTCCCCAGCAATGAGCAGTTCTTC. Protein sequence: CASSSLPSNEQFF.

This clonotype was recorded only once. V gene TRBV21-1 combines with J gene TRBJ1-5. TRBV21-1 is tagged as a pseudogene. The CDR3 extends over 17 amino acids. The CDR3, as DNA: TGTACCAGCAGCTGCTGCGTTCTGAGGGTTAGCAATCAGCCCCAGCATTTT. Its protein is CTSSCCVLRVSNQPQHF.

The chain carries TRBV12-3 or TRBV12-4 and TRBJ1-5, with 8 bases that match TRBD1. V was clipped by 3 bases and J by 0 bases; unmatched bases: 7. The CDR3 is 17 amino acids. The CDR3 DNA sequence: TGTGCCAGCAGTTTCGGGACAGGACCGTATAGCAATCAGCCCCAGCATTTT. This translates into CASSFGTGPYSNQPQHF.

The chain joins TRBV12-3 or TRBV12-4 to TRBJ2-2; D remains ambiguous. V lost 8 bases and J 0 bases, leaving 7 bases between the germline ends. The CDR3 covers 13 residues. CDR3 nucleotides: TGTGCCAGCCCGGAAGCGAACACCGGGGAGCTGTTTTTT. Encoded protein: CASPEANTGELFF.

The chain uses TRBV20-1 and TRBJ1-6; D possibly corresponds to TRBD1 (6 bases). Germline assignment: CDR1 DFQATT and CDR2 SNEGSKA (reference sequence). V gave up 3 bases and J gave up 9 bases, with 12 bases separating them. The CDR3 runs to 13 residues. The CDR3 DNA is TGCAGTGCTAGCAAACAGGGCGCTTCACCCCTCCACTTT. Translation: CSASKQGASPLHF.

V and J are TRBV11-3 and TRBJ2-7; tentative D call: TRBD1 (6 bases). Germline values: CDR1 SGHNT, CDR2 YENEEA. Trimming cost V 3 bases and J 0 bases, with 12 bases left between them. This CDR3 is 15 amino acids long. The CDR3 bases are TGTGCCAGCAGCTTGGCCGGGACACCCTCCTACGAGCAGTACTTC. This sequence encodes CASSLAGTPSYEQYF.

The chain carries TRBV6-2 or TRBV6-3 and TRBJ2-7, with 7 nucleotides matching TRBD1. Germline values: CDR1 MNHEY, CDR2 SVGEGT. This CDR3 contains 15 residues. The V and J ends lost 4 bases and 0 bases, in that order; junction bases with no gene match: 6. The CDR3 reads CASSSGTEVSYEQYF. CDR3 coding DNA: TGTGCCAGCAGTTCAGGGACAGAGGTCTCCTACGAGCAGTACTTC.

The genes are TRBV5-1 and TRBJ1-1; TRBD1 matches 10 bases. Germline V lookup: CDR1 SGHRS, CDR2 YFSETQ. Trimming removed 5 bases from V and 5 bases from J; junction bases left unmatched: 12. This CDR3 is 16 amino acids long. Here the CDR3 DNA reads TGCGCCAGCAGGCGGACCGGGACAGGGGATGGTACTGAAGCTTTCTTT. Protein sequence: CASRRTGTGDGTEAFF.

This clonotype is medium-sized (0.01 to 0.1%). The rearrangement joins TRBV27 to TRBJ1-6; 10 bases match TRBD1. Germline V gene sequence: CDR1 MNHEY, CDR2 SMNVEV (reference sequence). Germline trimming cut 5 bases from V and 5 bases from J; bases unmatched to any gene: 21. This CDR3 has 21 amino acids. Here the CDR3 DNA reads TGTGCCAGCAGTCCGACCGGGACAGGGGACGCGGTGGTCGGACATAATTCACCCCTCCACTTT. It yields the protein CASSPTGTGDAVVGHNSPLHF.

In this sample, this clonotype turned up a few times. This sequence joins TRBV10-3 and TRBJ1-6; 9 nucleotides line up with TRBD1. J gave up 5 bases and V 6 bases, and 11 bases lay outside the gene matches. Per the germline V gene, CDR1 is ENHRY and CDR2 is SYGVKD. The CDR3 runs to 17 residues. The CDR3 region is CAIRSLTGGYDNSPLHF. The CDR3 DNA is TGTGCCATCAGGAGCCTTACAGGGGGCTACGATAATTCACCCCTCCACTTT.

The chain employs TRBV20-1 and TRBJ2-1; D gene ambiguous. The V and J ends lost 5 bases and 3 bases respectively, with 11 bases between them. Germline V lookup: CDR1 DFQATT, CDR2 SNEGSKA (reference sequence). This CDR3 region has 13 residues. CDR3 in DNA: TGCAGTGCTGAGGATTCCGGCTACAATGAGCAGTTCTTC. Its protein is CSAEDSGYNEQFF.

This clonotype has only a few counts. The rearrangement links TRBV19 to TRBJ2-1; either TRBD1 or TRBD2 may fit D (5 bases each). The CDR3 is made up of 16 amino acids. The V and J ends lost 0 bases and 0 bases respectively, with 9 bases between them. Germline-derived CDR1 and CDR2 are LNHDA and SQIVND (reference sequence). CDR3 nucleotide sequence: TGTGCCAGTAGTATAGAGGGACGGAGCTCCTACAATGAGCAGTTCTTC. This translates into CASSIEGRSSYNEQFF.